These 24 T cell receptor beta chains were sequenced from one sample in a study of monozygotic twins with inflammatory bowel disease. TCRdb re-called the 5' RACE reads, yielding one record per CDR3 amino acid sequence without DNA. The ten top clones account for roughly 1.5%, within a sample of 200,000 to 250,000 distinct CDR3 sequences. The sequencing sample was made of blood. The source of these receptors is a human donor with ulcerative colitis or Crohn's disease, or a healthy co-twin of an affected twin (not recorded which).

This chain uses TRBV6-6 with TRBJ2-7; lacking DNA, the TRBD1 call made by TCRdb goes unchecked. This CDR3 has 13 amino acids. The germline CDR1 and CDR2 sequences are MNHNY and SVGAGI (reference sequence). The CDR3 protein is CASRRQGNYEQYF.

The chain employs TRBV2 and TRBJ1-4; lacking DNA, the TRBD1 call made by TCRdb goes unchecked. Germline-derived CDR1 and CDR2 are SNHLY and FYNNEI. The CDR3 extends over 13 amino acids. This CDR3 reads CASKGQGGEKLFF.

This chain joins TRBV5-1 and TRBJ2-2. The CDR3 is made up of 14 amino acids. Per germline, CDR1 SGHRS and CDR2 YFSETQ. CDR3 protein: CASSLAVAAGELFF.

The V call is TRBV7-3, the J call TRBJ2-1; without DNA, the TCRdb call of TRBD1 cannot be checked. The CDR3 runs 14 residues. Germline V CDR1 and CDR2: SGHTA, FQGTGA. CDR3 in amino acids: CASSLGQGAQGQFF.

The rearrangement uses TRBV14 and TRBJ2-3; TCRdb calls TRBD2, which cannot be checked without DNA. Germline V CDR1 and CDR2: SGHDN, FVKESK. The CDR3 contains 12 residues. CDR3 amino acids: CASSPPGLAQYF.

CDR3 loop: CASAPGGSSYNEQFF. V is TRBV9 and J is TRBJ2-1; with no DNA, the TCRdb D assignment of TRBD1 cannot be verified. Germline loops: CDR1 SGDLS, CDR2 YYNGEE. The CDR3 covers 15 residues. The whole variable domain, remainder taken from reference TRBV9 and TRBJ2-1, is DSGVTQTPKHLITATGQRVTLRCSPRSGDLSVYWYQQSLDQGLQFLIQYYNGEERAKGNILERFSAQQFPDLHSELNLSSLELGDSALYFCASAPGGSSYNEQFFGPGTRLTVL.

The chain joins TRBV5-5 to TRBJ2-3; the TRBD1 assignment by TCRdb is unverifiable without DNA. The germline V gene encodes CDR1 SGHKS and CDR2 YYEKEE (reference sequence). This CDR3 has 18 residues. CDR3 amino acids: CASSRLSLGALRTDTQYF.

The rearrangement joins TRBV4-1 to TRBJ1-1. From germline, CDR1 is MGHRA and CDR2 YSYEKL. CDR3 length equals 16 residues. The CDR3 sequence is CASSQDPGGLNTEAFF.

The chain uses TRBV4-1 and TRBJ1-4; TCRdb returns TRBD1, unconfirmable since there is no DNA. CDR1 MGHRA and CDR2 YSYEKL come from the germline V gene. The CDR3 has 14 residues. Here the CDR3 reads CASSLDRSPEKLFF.

V usage is TRBV20-1 and J usage is TRBJ2-5; without DNA, the TCRdb call of TRBD1 cannot be checked. This CDR3 is 14 amino acids long. Germline values: CDR1 DFQATT, CDR2 SNEGSKA (reference sequence). CDR3 region: CSARPWDGQETQYF.

The J gene is TRBJ1-5, the V gene TRBV12-3 or TRBV12-4; TCRdb outputs TRBD1, but without DNA this stays unchecked. The CDR3 loop spans 15 amino acids. This CDR3 is CASSPSDRGNQPQHF.

The rearrangement joins TRBV11-2 to TRBJ2-1; TCRdb indicates TRBD1, and absent DNA this call remains unverified. Germline values: CDR1 SGHAT, CDR2 FQNNGV. The CDR3 spans 17 residues. CDR3 region: CASSLDRTGQGVDEQFF.

This chain connects TRBV12-3 or TRBV12-4 to TRBJ1-1; TCRdb's D gene call, TRBD1, goes unchecked for lack of DNA. The CDR3 has 13 amino acids. The CDR3 sequence: CASSRPGSTEAFF.

V is TRBV7-9 and J is TRBJ2-2. Germline CDR1 is SEHNR and CDR2 is FQNEAQ (reference sequence). The CDR3 is made up of 12 amino acids. CDR3 in amino acids: CASSGVAGELFF. The full variable domain, in which reference TRBV7-9 and TRBJ2-2 provide the parts outside the CDR3, is DTGVSQNPRHKITKRGQNVTFRCDPISEHNRLYWYRQTLGQGPEFLTYFQNEAQLEKSRLLSDRFSAERPKGSFSTLEIQRTEQGDSAMYLCASSGVAGELFFGEGSRLTVL.

This rearrangement joins TRBV27 to TRBJ2-5; as DNA is missing, the TRBD2 call by TCRdb cannot be tested. Germline CDR1 and CDR2: MNHEY and SMNVEV (reference sequence). This CDR3 region has 16 residues. CDR3 protein: CASSLTPAGVQETQYF.

The chain joins TRBV25-1 to TRBJ1-2; the D gene TCRdb calls, TRBD1, cannot be checked with no DNA. The CDR3 spans 14 residues. The germline gives CDR1 MGHDK, CDR2 SYGVNS. CDR3 region: CASSDLGTTNGYTF.

The V call is TRBV2, the J call TRBJ1-1. In germline, CDR1 is SNHLY, CDR2 FYNNEI. This CDR3 is 12 amino acids long. The CDR3 loop is CAMPIDKTEAFF.

The rearrangement joins TRBV7-7 to TRBJ2-5. Germline values: CDR1 SSHAT, CDR2 FNYEAQ (reference sequence). The CDR3 is 14 residues long. This chain's CDR3 is CASSSSGYQETQYF.

The chain links TRBV12-3 or TRBV12-4 to TRBJ1-1; TCRdb lists TRBD1, though no DNA is available to test this call. The length of the CDR3 is 15 residues. CDR3 protein: CASRGPDRGNTEAFF.

The chain couples TRBV5-3 to TRBJ2-1. TRBV5-3 is noted as an ORF with a role that remains uncertain. The CDR3 consists of 13 residues. CDR3 amino acids: CARASVSYNEQFF.

This chain links TRBV19 with TRBJ2-3; TCRdb reports TRBD1, a call that lacks DNA to check it against. The CDR3 extends over 16 amino acids. Germline CDR1 reads LNHDA; CDR2 reads SQIVND (reference sequence). The CDR3 protein is CASSIMARQSTDTQYF.

This chain uses TRBV27 with TRBJ2-1. The CDR3 has 13 residues. Germline-derived CDR1 and CDR2 are MNHEY and SMNVEV (reference sequence). The CDR3 here is CASSDGLYNEQFF.

V and J are TRBV20-1 and TRBJ2-6. CDR1 and CDR2 (germline): DFQATT, SNEGSKA (reference sequence). This CDR3 has 13 residues. The CDR3 here is CSASVSGANVLTF.

The chain employs TRBV5-1 and TRBJ2-3; TCRdb gives TRBD1 as the D gene, but with no DNA this cannot be confirmed. The CDR3 spans 14 residues. In germline, CDR1 is SGHRS, CDR2 YFSETQ. CDR3 amino acids: CAGKQGVVEDTQYF.